Shown below are 9 T cell receptor beta chains from a single sample sequenced in a study of blood T cell repertoires in COVID-19. The protocol was immunoSEQ multiplex PCR, while the TCRdb copy is restricted to in-frame clones and leaves out a portion. The sample gives under 200,000 clones, around 80% of which show up once; around 3.6% is in the top ten. Sequencing input: PBMCs or T cells enriched from blood (not recorded which). Receptor source: a woman in her fifties or sixties in a cohort exposed to, infected with or recovered from COVID-19 (not recorded which).

Only one count was recorded for this clone. V and J are TRBV28 and TRBJ1-2; D possibly corresponds to TRBD1 (5 bases). V gave up 6 bases and J gave up 8 bases, with 13 bases separating them. The CDR3 length is 12 residues. Germline V gene lookup returns CDR1 MDHEN and CDR2 SYDVKM. CDR3 loop: CASSSRVRGYTF. The DNA for the CDR3 is TGTGCCAGCAGCTCCAGGGTTCGGGGCTACACCTTC.

This chain joins TRBV28 and TRBJ2-7, with TRBD1 identical over 7 bases. The CDR3 runs to 12 residues. The germline gives CDR1 MDHEN, CDR2 SYDVKM. V shed 11 bases and J 2 bases; nucleotides not matched to a gene: 6. CDR3 DNA: TGTGCCTCCCGGGACAGACCCTACGAGCAGTACTTC. Protein sequence: CASRDRPYEQYF.

J is TRBJ2-7 and V is TRBV4-2, with 7 nucleotides matching TRBD2. CDR3 length equals 17 residues. The junction had 10 bases not matched to a gene; V was cut back by 2 bases and J by 0 bases. Germline CDR1 and CDR2: LGHNA and YNFKEQ. CDR3 residues: CASSQYLAGDFSYEQYF. The CDR3 nucleotides are TGTGCCAGCAGCCAATACCTGGCGGGGGACTTCTCCTACGAGCAGTACTTC.

The V gene is TRBV7-9, the J gene TRBJ1-1; TRBD1 aligns across 10 bases. The CDR3 sequence is 15 residues long. V lost 2 bases to trimming and J lost 5 bases; unmatched junction nucleotides: 5. The germline CDR1 and CDR2 sequences are SEHNR and FQNEAQ (reference sequence). CDR3 coding DNA: TGTGCCAGCAGCTTACAGGGACAGGGGTGGACTGAAGCTTTCTTT. Its protein product is CASSLQGQGWTEAFF.

The CDR3 coding sequence is TGCGCCAGCAGCTCGCCGGGACATCCCGCCCAAGAGACCCAGTACTTC. Protein: CASSSPGHPAQETQYF. This chain joins TRBV5-1 and TRBJ2-5, with a weak D call TRBD1 (6 bases). The germline V gene encodes CDR1 SGHRS and CDR2 YFSETQ. The CDR3 contains 16 residues. The V and J ends lost 3 bases and 1 base respectively, with 16 bases between them.

This chain joins TRBV30 and TRBJ2-5, with TRBD2 matching 10 bases. The germline V gene encodes CDR1 GTSNPN and CDR2 SVGIG (reference sequence). CDR3 length: 15 amino acids. Germline trimming cut 5 bases from V and 1 base from J; bases unmatched to any gene: 7. In DNA, the CDR3 is TGTGCCTGGTCCAGCGGGGGGGCTATCCAAGAGACCCAGTACTTC. This sequence encodes CAWSSGGAIQETQYF.

Notes on this clone: The sample carries other DNA sequences with the same CDR3. This chain joins TRBV7-3 and TRBJ2-2; no firm D call. Trimming took 5 bases from V and 7 from J, leaving 8 bases between them. Looked up from germline, CDR1 is SGHTA and CDR2 is FQGTGA. The CDR3 has 12 residues. The CDR3 sequence: CASSPPSGELFF. Written as DNA, the CDR3 is TGTGCCAGCAGCCCGCCCAGCGGGGAGCTGTTTTTT.

The chain recombines TRBV28 with TRBJ1-2; D might be TRBD1 (6 bases). The CDR3 is made up of 15 amino acids. V shed 3 bases and J shed 4 bases, with 15 bases lying between them. Looked up from germline, CDR1 is MDHEN and CDR2 is SYDVKM. CDR3 nucleotide sequence: TGTGCCAGCAGTTTCCAAACAGGGTCCCCCTATGGCTACACCTTC. This sequence encodes CASSFQTGSPYGYTF.

The gene calls are TRBV11-3 and TRBJ2-3; TRBD2 aligns across 11 bases. The CDR3 length is 19 residues. From germline, CDR1 is SGHNT and CDR2 YENEEA. With 7 bases clipped from V and 6 bases from J, the junction kept 21 bases outside the gene matches. The CDR3 is CASTPVGQGLAEYLDTQYF. In DNA, the CDR3 is TGTGCCAGCACCCCAGTTGGACAGGGACTAGCGGAATACTTGGATACGCAGTATTTT.